This T cell receptor (beta chain) was documented in a study of vaccination and CD4 T cells after COVID-19. Study summary: Post-COVID draws came a median approximately 100 days after diagnosis (range 35 to 161).

Described treatment: roughly ten-day PBMC culture with coronavirus spike peptide pools or control peptides (ViraFEST assay). Antigen-specific T cells were expanded with peptide pools by ViraFEST, and TCRs were then sequenced. A word on this clonotype: Its antigen is as yet unknown.

Oncomine TCR Beta short-read sequencing was applied to DNA from cultured CD4+ T cells. TCRdb re-called the PCR reads with MiXCR, one entry per CDR3 protein. The sample shows over 10,000 distinct CDR3 sequences, 30% to 45% of them seen only once. General study points: Convalescent patients had a median roughly 87% of reactive clones appearing only post-vaccination.

With V trimmed by 5 bases and J by 5 bases, 6 bases remained unmatched. The CDR3 runs to 16 residues. Germline CDR1 reads MNHEY; CDR2 reads SVGEGT. The sample consisted of cultured CD4+ T cells from blood. The rearrangement uses TRBV6-2 or TRBV6-3 and TRBJ2-5; 15 bases match TRBD2. This receptor was obtained from a human donor with COVID-19. The CDR3 bases are TGTGCCAGCAGTCCCGGACTAGCGGGGGGGCGGGAGACCCAGTACTTC. Encoded protein: CASSPGLAGGRETQYF.